These 14 T cell receptor beta chains came from one sample sequenced in a study of regulatory T cells in long-lasting Graves disease (dated by TCRdb to the early 2020s). Library preparation was by multiplex PCR. Sequencing instrument: Illumina HiSeq 4000. TCR beta libraries were built with iRepertoire HTBI primers and Arm-PCR amplification of CDR3 regions. TCRdb took the public reads, trimmed them with fastp at Q25, ran MiXCR for clone calling and kept in-frame beta chains. Each record represents a unique CDR3 protein, reported with the most common genes and DNA among its rows. For this sample the table gives about 200,000 distinct CDR3 sequences, of which 15% to 20% were detected only once. The ten largest account for approximately 20% of the sample. The time point label here, explained by the study, means: newly diagnosed GD, antithyroid drugs for less than 3 months. RNA was extracted from PBMCs in TRIzol for both TCR sequencing and RNA sequencing.

This material consisted of peripheral blood mononuclear cells (PBMCs), taken at new diagnosis, from a patient treated with antithyroid drugs. The receptor source for this set is a female donor with Graves disease.

This clonotype has a count of ten or more. The chain links TRBV7-2 to TRBJ1-2, with D unclear. Trimming removed 1 base from V and 4 bases from J, with 7 bases in between. The CDR3 covers 13 residues. Germline V gene lookup returns CDR1 SGHTA and CDR2 FQGNSA. CDR3 DNA: TGTGCCAGCAGCTTAGATAGAGGCTATGGCTACACCTTC. Protein sequence: CASSLDRGYGYTF.

This clonotype was observed a handful of times. V and J are TRBV7-2 and TRBJ2-1; 15 bases are shared with TRBD2. The last part of the DNA fits TRBJ2-5 better; the J call may be wrong. Germline V gives CDR1 SGHTA, CDR2 FQGNSA. The CDR3 runs 18 residues. The CDR3: CASSFLGLAGGREETQYF. DNA for the CDR3: TGTGCCAGCAGCTTCCTGGGACTAGCGGGAGGACGGGAGGAGACCCAGTACTTC.

Ten or more counts support this clonotype. The V gene is TRBV28, the J gene TRBJ1-2; D not certain. This CDR3 spans 12 amino acids. Germline V gives CDR1 MDHEN, CDR2 SYDVKM. V dropped 6 bases and J dropped 4 bases, with 9 bases sitting between them. The CDR3 loop is CASSLRSYGYTF. Written as DNA, the CDR3 is TGTGCCAGCAGCTTACGTAGCTATGGCTACACCTTC.

This clonotype was seen ten or more times. A read error may produce the germline difference seen at one junction end. V gene TRBV30 combines with J gene TRBJ1-4; unclear D gene. CDR3 length: 13 amino acids. Germline CDR1 and CDR2: GTSNPN and SVGIG (reference sequence). The CDR3 nucleotides are TGTGCCTGGAGTGATGTGGTGGCTGAAAAACCGTTTTTT. It yields the protein CAWSDVVAEKPFF. Using reference TRBV30 and TRBJ1-4 for the parts outside the CDR3, the full variable domain is SQTIHQWPATLVQPVGSPLSLECTVEGTSNPNLYWYRQAAGRGLQLLFYSVGIGQISSEVPQNLSASRPQDRQFILSSKKLLLSDSGFYLCAWSDVVAEKPFFGSGTQLSVL.

This clonotype was counted ten times or more. This chain connects TRBV6-5 to TRBJ2-1; D ambiguous. CDR1 and CDR2 (germline): MNHEY, SVGAGI. The CDR3 is 17 residues long. V shed 4 bases and J shed 4 bases, with 20 bases lying between them. The CDR3 DNA reads as TGTGCCAGCAGTTCCCTCGGCGCCCTCCCCCCATACAATGAGCAGTTCTTC. Protein product: CASSSLGALPPYNEQFF.

Only one count was recorded for this clonotype. The chain carries TRBV6-2 or TRBV6-3 and TRBJ1-5; 8 bases are shared with TRBD1. Germline CDR1 MNHEY, CDR2 SVGEGT. V trimming: 5 bases; J trimming: 3 bases; junction bases outside the gene matches: 3. CDR3 length: 14 amino acids. CDR3 in amino acids: CASSRTGINQPQHF. CDR3 DNA: TGTGCCAGCAGTCGGACAGGGATCAATCAGCCCCAGCATTTT.

This clonotype was detected many times. The gene calls are TRBV5-6 and TRBJ1-2, with unresolved D. From germline, CDR1 is SGHDT and CDR2 YYEEEE. Trimming pared 2 bases from V and 2 bases from J, leaving 7 bases between. This CDR3 comprises 13 residues. The CDR3 DNA reads as TGTGCCAGCAGCTTTCCGGGGAACTATGGCTACACCTTC. It encodes CASSFPGNYGYTF.

This clonotype was observed many times. The chain is built from TRBV19 and TRBJ1-1, with D possibly TRBD1 on 6 matching bases. The V gene's germline CDR1 is LNHDA and CDR2 SQIVND (reference sequence). The CDR3 has 14 amino acids. V dropped 6 bases and J dropped 0 bases, with 11 bases sitting between them. DNA of the CDR3: TGTGCCAGTAGCCAGGACAGAGTGAACACTGAAGCTTTCTTT. Protein: CASSQDRVNTEAFF.

The chain joins TRBV12-3 or TRBV12-4 to TRBJ2-1; 7 bases map to TRBD2. CDR3 length: 15 residues. V lost 4 bases to trimming and J lost 8 bases; unmatched junction nucleotides: 11. The CDR3 DNA is TGTGCCAGCAGTTGGACTAGTGGGAGGGGCGATGAGCAGTTCTTC. Translating it yields CASSWTSGRGDEQFF.

This clonotype appeared many times. The CDR3 sequence: CASRTGGLTEAFF. The CDR3 coding sequence is TGTGCCAGTAGAACAGGGGGTCTTACTGAAGCTTTCTTT. V and J are TRBV19 and TRBJ1-1; the match to TRBD1 covers 8 bases. V gave up 6 bases and J gave up 5 bases; unmatched junction bases: 5. Per the germline V gene, CDR1 is LNHDA and CDR2 is SQIVND (reference sequence). The CDR3 is 13 residues long.

This clonotype was seen more than once but under ten times. A read error is possible here, since a much larger clone lies one base away. The DNA of the CDR3 is TGTGCCAGCAGTTACCTTGGACTAGAGGGGATTAGCTCCTACAATGAGCAGTTCTTC. It codes for CASSYLGLEGISSYNEQFF. The V call is TRBV6-5, the J call TRBJ2-1; 7 bases fit TRBD2. The V and J ends lost 2 bases and 0 bases, in that order; junction bases with no gene match: 13. Germline V gives CDR1 MNHEY, CDR2 SVGAGI. The CDR3 is made up of 19 amino acids.

The table lists this clonotype with a few counts. The J gene is TRBJ2-7, the V gene TRBV29-1, with 9 nucleotides matching TRBD1. Germline V gives CDR1 SQVTM, CDR2 ANQGSEA. The CDR3 loop spans 14 amino acids. The V and J ends lost 4 bases and 6 bases, in that order; junction bases with no gene match: 10. The CDR3 DNA sequence: TGCAGCGTTGGGGCGGGACAGGGATCTCTCGAGCAGTACTTC. Translated, it gives CSVGAGQGSLEQYF.

This clonotype has a count of ten or more. The chain employs TRBV29-1 and TRBJ1-2; possibly TRBD1 for D (6 bases). Germline CDR1 reads SQVTM; CDR2 reads ANQGSEA. V was clipped by 6 bases and J by 8 bases, with 13 bases between them. This CDR3 has 11 amino acids. CDR3 DNA sequence: TGCAGCGTGGGGGGGCGGCGAGGCTACACCTTC. Residues: CSVGGRRGYTF.

This clonotype was counted many times. The J gene is TRBJ2-1, the V gene TRBV27, with D possibly matching TRBD2 (5 bases). Germline assignment: CDR1 MNHEY and CDR2 SMNVEV (reference sequence). CDR3 length: 14 residues. V was shortened by 5 bases and J by 10 bases, with 18 bases between the two germline ends. The CDR3 here is CASSRPSSYGEQFF. CDR3 in DNA: TGTGCCAGCAGTCGCCCATCTAGCTACGGGGAGCAGTTCTTC.